Listed below are T cell receptor beta chains from one sample, sequenced in a study of T cells in Graves' hyperthyroidism and ophthalmopathy. Each CDR3 protein gets one entry after TCRdb re-called the multiplex PCR reads with MiXCR. The data contain roughly 660,000 distinct CDR3 sequences, 15% to 20% of them singletons. The material sequenced was blood. These receptors were collected from a man aged 50-60 years with Graves' hyperthyroidism. Each CDR3 is given with its conserved first and last residue. The order of the fields is CDR3 protein, CDR3 DNA, V gene, D gene, J gene, clone size. The D gene is left open where the match is weak. Clone size is stated in some rows and not others, as once, few, many or a class when expanded.

CASSLDSAMNTEAFF	TGTGCCAGCAGTCTCGACAGTGCAATGAACACTGAAGCTTTCTTT	TRBV27	NA	TRBJ1-1	many
CASSEVGPNTGELFF	TGTGCCAGCAGTGAAGTGGGCCCGAACACCGGGGAGCTGTTTTTT	TRBV2	NA	TRBJ2-2	many
CSALTPWREGRNEQFF	TGCAGTGCCCTCACTCCCTGGCGGGAGGGCCGTAATGAGCAGTTCTTC	TRBV20-1	TRBD2	TRBJ2-1	NA
CASSSAADTQYF	TGTGCCAGCAGCTCAGCAGCGGATACGCAGTATTTT	TRBV7-9	NA	TRBJ2-3	many
CSVDYAQGGMNTEAFF	TGCAGCGTTGATTACGCTCAAGGGGGCATGAACACTGAAGCTTTCTTT	TRBV29-1	TRBD1	TRBJ1-1	few
CASSPRVNEQFF	TGTGCCAGCAGCCCGCGAGTCAATGAGCAGTTCTTC	TRBV28	NA	TRBJ2-1	many
CASSTSGLAVFNEQFF	TGTGCCAGCAGCACCTCGGGACTAGCGGTCTTCAATGAGCAGTTCTTC	TRBV3-1	TRBD2	TRBJ2-1	few
CASSSPGGTQYF	TGTGCCAGCAGCTCCCCCGGGGGGACCCAGTACTTC	TRBV7-3	NA	TRBJ2-5	NA
CASSQRDRGGEQYF	TGTGCCAGCAGCCAAAGGGACAGGGGAGGCGAGCAGTACTTC	TRBV3-1	TRBD1	TRBJ2-7	NA
CASSPSSGRLSYNEQFF	TGTGCCAGCAGCCCTTCTAGCGGGAGGCTGTCCTACAATGAGCAGTTCTTC	TRBV9	TRBD2	TRBJ2-1	NA
CASSPGGNPNQPQHF	TGTGCCAGCAGCCCAGGGGGTAACCCCAATCAGCCCCAGCATTTT	TRBV7-2	TRBD1	TRBJ1-5	NA
CASRANTEAFF	TGTGCCAGCAGAGCTAACACTGAAGCTTTCTTT	TRBV12-3/TRBV12-4	NA	TRBJ1-1	many
CASRPRDSSYEQYF	TGTGCCAGCAGACCCCGGGACAGCTCCTACGAGCAGTACTTC	TRBV6-1	TRBD1	TRBJ2-7	NA
CASSLGGALTYNEQFF	TGTGCCAGCAGTTTAGGGGGGGCCCTGACCTACAATGAGCAGTTCTTC	TRBV28	NA	TRBJ2-1	many
CASSVQVSSMEKLFF	TGTGCCAGCAGTGTACAGGTTTCCAGTATGGAGAAACTGTTTTTT	TRBV6-1	NA	TRBJ1-4	few
CASSFMGPTTDTQYF	TGTGCCAGCAGCTTCATGGGACCCACCACAGATACGCAGTATTTT	TRBV7-2	NA	TRBJ2-3	many
CASSFFQGAYEQYF	TGTGCCAGCAGTTTTTTTCAGGGGGCGTACGAGCAGTACTTC	TRBV27	TRBD1	TRBJ2-7	few
CASSFRQDMNEKLFF	TGTGCCAGCAGCTTCAGACAGGACATGAATGAAAAACTGTTTTTT	TRBV7-9	NA	TRBJ1-4	NA
CASSFGTGTYEQYF	TGTGCCAGCAGTTTTGGGACAGGGACCTACGAGCAGTACTTC	TRBV12-3/TRBV12-4	TRBD1	TRBJ2-7	many
CSVLLAGGDYNEQFF	TGCAGCGTCCTCCTCGCGGGAGGGGACTACAATGAGCAGTTCTTC	TRBV29-1	TRBD2	TRBJ2-1	NA
CSARFRQGASYEQYF	TGCAGTGCTAGATTTCGACAGGGGGCATCCTACGAGCAGTACTTC	TRBV20-1	TRBD1	TRBJ2-7	many
CASSIQGWGREQYF	TGTGCCAGTAGTATACAGGGATGGGGTCGAGAGCAGTACTTC	TRBV19	NA	TRBJ2-7	NA
CASSLSATGELFF	TGTGCCAGCAGTTTAAGTGCCACCGGGGAGCTGTTTTTT	TRBV28	NA	TRBJ2-2	many
CASTQHSPSSYEQYF	TGTGCCAGCACCCAGCATTCCCCTTCCTCCTACGAGCAGTACTTC	TRBV28	NA	TRBJ2-7	many
CASSYSGTIKQAQYF	TGTGCCAGCAGTTACTCTGGGACAATCAAGCAAGCGCAGTATTTT	TRBV6-5	NA	TRBJ2-3	few
CASSPGQGAGGNTIYF	TGTGCCAGCAGCCCGGGACAGGGGGCAGGTGGAAACACCATATATTTT	TRBV2	TRBD1	TRBJ1-3	many
CASTVWVDTEAFF	TGTGCCAGCACCGTCTGGGTAGACACTGAAGCTTTCTTT	TRBV28	NA	TRBJ1-1	NA
CASSNPRGRATEAFF	TGTGCCAGCAGTAACCCCCGGGGGAGGGCCACTGAAGCTTTCTTT	TRBV6-5	NA	TRBJ1-1	NA
CATSRPRETQYF	TGTGCCACCAGCAGACCAAGGGAGACCCAGTACTTC	TRBV15	NA	TRBJ2-5	NA
CASSPPGGSGSNQPQHF	TGTGCCAGCTCACCGCCCGGGGGCAGTGGGTCAAATCAGCCCCAGCATTTT	TRBV18	NA	TRBJ1-5	once
CAISEPEQGEDGYTF	TGTGCCATCAGTGAGCCAGAACAGGGAGAGGATGGCTACACCTTC	TRBV10-3	NA	TRBJ1-2	many
CSARDRRGGETQYF	TGCAGTGCTAGAGATAGGCGGGGGGGAGAGACCCAGTACTTC	TRBV20-1	TRBD2	TRBJ2-5	many
CASSYSARGGGRYEQYF	TGTGCCAGCAGTTACTCCGCGAGGGGTGGGGGACGATACGAGCAGTACTTC	TRBV6-2/TRBV6-3	NA	TRBJ2-7	many
CASRPGGGKAYGYTF	TGTGCCAGCAGGCCCGGAGGGGGGAAGGCCTATGGCTACACCTTC	TRBV6-1	NA	TRBJ1-2	few
CSVVVPGRHDPDTQYF	TGCAGCGTTGTAGTTCCGGGACGCCATGACCCAGATACGCAGTATTTT	TRBV29-1	NA	TRBJ2-3	many
CASTEGGGGQPQHF	TGTGCCAGCACGGAGGGCGGGGGAGGGCAGCCCCAGCATTTT	TRBV6-1	NA	TRBJ1-5	NA
CASQTGYAEAFF	TGTGCCAGTCAGACGGGGTACGCTGAAGCTTTCTTT	TRBV19	NA	TRBJ1-1	few
CASSLGWARTFNTDTQYF	TGTGCCAGCAGCTTGGGCTGGGCCAGAACGTTTAACACAGATACGCAGTATTTT	TRBV28	NA	TRBJ2-3	many
CASSGTSGRRDNEQFF	TGTGCCAGCAGCGGGACTAGCGGGAGGAGGGACAATGAGCAGTTCTTC	TRBV3-1	TRBD2	TRBJ2-1	NA
CASRPSQREYQETQYF	TGTGCCAGCAGACCAAGCCAGCGGGAGTACCAAGAGACCCAGTACTTC	TRBV7-8	TRBD2	TRBJ2-5	many
CASSSYGLASQQEETQYF	TGTGCCAGCAGTTCATACGGACTAGCGTCCCAACAGGAAGAGACCCAGTACTTC	TRBV12-3/TRBV12-4	TRBD2	TRBJ2-5	NA
CASRIDRAGTGELFF	TGTGCCAGCAGGATAGACAGGGCGGGCACCGGGGAGCTGTTTTTT	TRBV2	TRBD1	TRBJ2-2	many
CASSVGQGPPYEQYF	TGTGCCAGCAGCGTAGGTCAGGGGCCACCCTACGAGCAGTACTTC	TRBV9	NA	TRBJ2-7	many
CASSLGFQGAIETQYF	TGCGCCAGCAGCTTGGGATTCCAGGGGGCTATCGAGACCCAGTACTTC	TRBV5-1	TRBD1	TRBJ2-5	NA
CAGTYEQNTEAFF	TGTGCCGGTACTTACGAGCAGAACACTGAAGCTTTCTTT	TRBV2	NA	TRBJ1-1	NA
CASSSGTRFTDTQYF	TGTGCCAGCAGCTCCGGGACTAGATTCACAGATACGCAGTATTTT	TRBV7-2	TRBD2	TRBJ2-3	many
CASRTPGVHGELFF	TGTGCCAGCAGAACCCCGGGAGTGCACGGGGAGCTGTTTTTT	TRBV28	NA	TRBJ2-2	many
CASSGGSYYEQYF	TGTGCCAGTAGTGGCGGGTCATACTACGAGCAGTACTTC	TRBV6-1	NA	TRBJ2-7	few
CASSCPPGRRGLTYNEQFF	TGTGCCAGCAGTTGCCCCCCGGGCCGTAGGGGGCTAACCTACAATGAGCAGTTCTTC	TRBV28	TRBD1	TRBJ2-1	NA
CASSLEGREASEQYF	TGTGCCAGCAGCTTAGAGGGGCGGGAGGCTAGCGAGCAGTACTTC	TRBV11-2	TRBD2	TRBJ2-7	many
CASSSRTSGRPSYNEQFF	TGTGCCAGCAGCTCCCGGACTAGCGGGAGGCCGTCTTACAATGAGCAGTTCTTC	TRBV9	TRBD2	TRBJ2-1	many
CASSFAVPYNSPLHF	TGTGCCAGCAGTTTTGCGGTTCCCTATAATTCACCCCTCCACTTT	TRBV28	NA	TRBJ1-6	NA
CASSSLDGTDTQYF	TGTGCCAGCAGCTCCCTGGACGGCACAGATACGCAGTATTTT	TRBV11-3	NA	TRBJ2-3	many
CATSDLQMAGRETQYF	TGTGCCACCAGTGATTTGCAGATGGCAGGTAGAGAGACCCAGTACTTC	TRBV24-1	NA	TRBJ2-5	many
CASSLGDTEAFF	TGTGCCAGCAGCTTAGGGGACACTGAAGCTTTCTTT	TRBV11-2	NA	TRBJ1-1	many
CASSYFRDRDTGELFF	TGTGCCAGCAGTTACTTCCGGGACAGGGACACCGGGGAGCTGTTTTTT	TRBV6-5	TRBD1	TRBJ2-2	few